One and the same sample provided the 23 T cell receptor beta chains below, sequenced in a study of technical replicates of blood from a handful of donors (dated by TCRdb to about 2017). Receptors were amplified or captured by the immunoSEQ multiplex PCR assay. TCRdb's version of the immuneACCESS table is confined to in-frame rearrangements and falls short of the full clone set. An unresolved V gene accounts for under half of the shortfall where checked; the remainder is of unknown origin. The sample has over 55,000 clones on record, roughly 95% of them singletons. The ten largest clonotypes hold about 3% of the sample. Input material: PBMCs. All receptors derive from a human donor in good health. Some clones in this sample may be carry-over from other donors' samples.

The chain recombines TRBV7-2 with TRBJ1-2; weak D call: TRBD1 (5 bases). Germline CDR1 reads SGHTA; CDR2 reads FQGNSA. V was cut by 3 bases and J by 1 base, with 9 bases left in between. The CDR3 consists of 14 residues. The CDR3 DNA is TGTGCCAGCAGCTTGGGGCCCGTTAACTATGGCTACACCTTC. It translates to CASSLGPVNYGYTF.

The V and J genes are TRBV6-5 and TRBJ2-7; 8 bases match TRBD1. The CDR3 totals 14 residues. With V trimmed by 8 bases and J by 0 bases, 6 bases remained unmatched. Germline loops: CDR1 MNHEY, CDR2 SVGAGI. The DNA for the CDR3 is TGTGCCAGCTCACAGGGGGACGTCTCCTACGAGCAGTACTTC. This gives the protein CASSQGDVSYEQYF.

This chain joins TRBV5-1 and TRBJ2-7; no firm D call. The CDR3 is 13 amino acids. CDR1 SGHRS and CDR2 YFSETQ come from the germline V gene. Trimming cost V 0 bases and J 6 bases, with 10 bases left between them. In nucleotides, the CDR3 is TGCGCCAGCAGCTTGGCCCCCGGGTCCGAGCAGTACTTC. Its translation is CASSLAPGSEQYF.

This chain joins TRBV6-5 and TRBJ2-3; 11 positions agree with TRBD2. This CDR3 spans 16 amino acids. Trimming at V came to 2 bases and at J to 4 bases, leaving 5 bases not matched to a gene. Germline loops: CDR1 MNHEY, CDR2 SVGAGI. DNA of the CDR3: TGTGCCAGCAGTTACACCAGACTAGCGGGACCAGATACGCAGTATTTT. Translated, it gives CASSYTRLAGPDTQYF.

The rearrangement links TRBV9 to TRBJ2-1; TRBD2 matches 12 bases. This CDR3 region has 15 residues. Trimming cost V 3 bases and J 6 bases; bases outside gene matches: 4. Germline CDR1 is SGDLS and CDR2 is YYNGEE. The CDR3 nucleotides read TGTGCCAGCAGCGGAACTAGCGGGGGGCGCAATGAGCAGTTCTTC. The encoded protein is CASSGTSGGRNEQFF.

The chain couples TRBV11-2 to TRBJ2-7; weak D call: TRBD1 (5 bases). Germline lookup yields CDR1 SGHAT and CDR2 FQNNGV. This CDR3 has 14 amino acids. V was shortened by 5 bases and J by 7 bases, with 18 bases between the two germline ends. The CDR3 is CASSPGQASWEQYF. CDR3 nucleotides: TGTGCCAGCAGCCCCGGACAAGCTTCTTGGGAGCAGTACTTC. The full variable domain, its missing parts supplied by reference TRBV11-2 and TRBJ2-7, is EAGVAQSPRYKIIEKRQSVAFWCNPISGHATLYWYQQILGQGPKLLIQFQNNGVVDDSQLPKDRFSAERLKGVDSTLKIQPAKLEDSAVYLCASSPGQASWEQYFGPGTRLTVT.

The chain recombines TRBV5-1 with TRBJ1-2, with 7 bases fitting TRBD1. Losses at the gene ends were 0 bases for V and 8 bases for J; bases not matched to a gene: 13. The CDR3 has 16 amino acids. Germline loops: CDR1 SGHRS, CDR2 YFSETQ. CDR3 bases: TGCGCCAGCAGCTTGGAGACGGTCAGGGGGGTGCGGGGCTACACCTTC. Translating it yields CASSLETVRGVRGYTF.

The CDR3 loop is CASSRQDSPTSGANVLTF. The DNA for the CDR3 is TGCGCCAGCAGCAGGCAGGACAGCCCCACCTCTGGGGCCAACGTCCTGACTTTC. The V call is TRBV5-1, the J call TRBJ2-6, with D tentatively TRBD1 (6 bases). The germline V gene encodes CDR1 SGHRS and CDR2 YFSETQ. Trimming took 4 bases from V and 0 from J, leaving 17 bases between them. CDR3 length: 18 amino acids.

This rearrangement joins TRBV5-5 to TRBJ1-1, with 8 bases matching TRBD1. Trimming cost V 3 bases and J 2 bases; bases outside gene matches: 3. This CDR3 is 14 amino acids long. Germline values: CDR1 SGHKS, CDR2 YYEKEE (reference sequence). CDR3 region: CASSYTGGNTEAFF. In DNA, the CDR3 is TGTGCCAGCAGCTACACAGGGGGAAACACTGAAGCTTTCTTT.

V usage is TRBV6-4 and J usage is TRBJ2-2, with D possibly being TRBD2 (5 bases). The CDR3 has 14 residues. The germline V gene has CDR1 MRHNA and CDR2 SNTAGT. V was shortened by 3 bases and J by 3 bases, with 8 bases between the two germline ends. The CDR3 DNA follows: TGTGCCAGCAGTGAGCAGGAGGACACCGGGGAGCTGTTTTTT. It yields the protein CASSEQEDTGELFF.

The chain combines TRBV21-1 with TRBJ2-3; no DNA check was done on the table's D call, TRBD2. TRBV21-1 constitutes a pseudogene. The CDR3 loop spans 15 amino acids. The CDR3, as DNA: TGTGCCAGCAGCAAAGGGAGGGTAAACACAGATACGCAGTATTTT. It translates to CASSKGRVNTDTQYF.

In regard to this clone: Distinct nucleotide sequences in the sample also encode this CDR3. The V gene is TRBV7-2, the J gene TRBJ2-4; TRBD2 agrees at 8 bases. The CDR3 loop spans 14 amino acids. With V trimmed by 2 bases and J by 4 bases, 1 base remained unmatched. Germline CDR1 reads SGHTA; CDR2 reads FQGNSA. CDR3 amino acids: CASSLTGGKNIQYF. The DNA for the CDR3 is TGTGCCAGCAGCTTAACGGGGGGGAAAAACATTCAGTACTTC.

In this sample, this clone is medium-sized. Other DNA sequences in the sample encode the same CDR3. The V and J genes are TRBV5-1 and TRBJ2-1; TRBD2 matches 8 bases. In germline, CDR1 is SGHRS, CDR2 YFSETQ. J was trimmed by 3 bases and V by 1 base; bases with no gene match: 0. This CDR3 is built from 14 residues. The CDR3 sequence is CASSLSGGYNEQFF. The CDR3 DNA follows: TGCGCCAGCAGCTTGAGCGGGGGCTACAATGAGCAGTTCTTC. Full variable domain (missing parts from reference TRBV5-1 and TRBJ2-1): KAGVTQTPRYLIKTRGQQVTLSCSPISGHRSVSWYQQTPGQGLQFLFEYFSETQRNKGNFPGRFSGRQFSNSRSEMNVSTLELGDSALYLCASSLSGGYNEQFFGPGTRLTVL.

The chain joins TRBV11-1 to TRBJ2-2; possibly TRBD1 for D (7 bases). Trimming removed 5 bases from V and 7 bases from J, with 17 bases in between. Germline values: CDR1 SGHAT, CDR2 FQDESV (reference sequence). The CDR3 length is 15 residues. The CDR3 DNA is TGTGCCAGCAGCGCCGCCAGGGGGGATGACGGGGAGCTGTTTTTT. This gives the protein CASSAARGDDGELFF.

The rearrangement links TRBV12-1 to TRBJ2-1; TRBD2 was called by the table and not checked on the DNA. TRBV12-1 is assigned pseudogene status. The CDR3 is made up of 14 amino acids. CDR3 bases: TGTGCCAAGACCCGGGACTCCGATAACAATGAGCAGTTCTTC. As protein: CAKTRDSDNNEQFF.

This clone came up once. Written as DNA, the CDR3 is TGTGCCAGCATCCGAAGGACTAGCGGTTCTCCTTGCCCAGAGACCCAGTACTTC. The encoded protein is CASIRRTSGSPCPETQYF. The chain is built from TRBV9 and TRBJ2-5, with 10 bases lining up with TRBD2. Germline V CDR1 and CDR2: SGDLS, YYNGEE. The V gene end was trimmed by 6 bases and the J gene end by 4 bases; junction bases not matched to a gene: 18. The CDR3 consists of 18 residues.

This sequence joins TRBV18 and TRBJ2-7; weak D call: TRBD2 (6 bases). Trimming stripped 6 bases from V and 3 bases from J, with 6 bases between. Germline loops: CDR1 KGHSH, CDR2 LQKENI. This CDR3 has 11 residues. The CDR3 coding sequence is TGTGCCAGCTCGGGGGGCTACGAGCAGTACTTC. It encodes CASSGGYEQYF.

V is TRBV5-1 and J is TRBJ2-3; no reliable D call. Germline CDR1 reads SGHRS; CDR2 reads YFSETQ. The CDR3 has 16 residues. V gave up 1 base and J gave up 2 bases, with 14 bases separating them. The CDR3 DNA follows: TGCGCCAGCAGCTTGTTGGGTTACACTACCACAGATACGCAGTATTTT. Translation: CASSLLGYTTTDTQYF.

The V call is TRBV11-2, the J call TRBJ2-6; D is unresolved. Germline assignment: CDR1 SGHAT and CDR2 FQNNGV. The V and J ends lost 5 bases and 0 bases respectively, with 11 bases between them. This CDR3 is built from 16 residues. DNA of the CDR3: TGTGCCAGCAGCGCCTTACCGAGCTCTGGGGCCAACGTCCTGACTTTC. Its translation: CASSALPSSGANVLTF.

The chain combines TRBV10-3 with TRBJ1-3; D is undetermined. Trimming pared 3 bases from V and 5 bases from J, leaving 8 bases between. The CDR3 consists of 13 residues. Germline V gene lookup returns CDR1 ENHRY and CDR2 SYGVKD. The CDR3 coding sequence is TGTGCCATCAGTGACCAGGAACGAAACACCATATATTTT. This translates into CAISDQERNTIYF.

This sequence joins TRBV7-2 and TRBJ1-6; D gene ambiguous. The CDR3 spans 15 residues. With 4 bases removed from V and 6 bases from J, the gap between germline ends came to 13 bases. Germline loops: CDR1 SGHTA, CDR2 FQGNSA. In nucleotides, the CDR3 is TGTGCCAGCAGCTCCTCCCCGTCTCTTAATTCACCCCTCCACTTT. This encodes CASSSSPSLNSPLHF.

The chain joins TRBV5-1 to TRBJ1-3; D remains unclear. Trimming pared 0 bases from V and 4 bases from J, leaving 8 bases between. Germline values: CDR1 SGHRS, CDR2 YFSETQ. The CDR3 is 14 residues long. The CDR3 coding sequence is TGCGCCAGCAGCTTGGCAGGAAGGGGAAACACCATATATTTT. Residues: CASSLAGRGNTIYF. Combining the CDR3 with reference TRBV5-1 and TRBJ1-3 gives the whole variable domain KAGVTQTPRYLIKTRGQQVTLSCSPISGHRSVSWYQQTPGQGLQFLFEYFSETQRNKGNFPGRFSGRQFSNSRSEMNVSTLELGDSALYLCASSLAGRGNTIYFGEGSWLTVV.

This chain links TRBV5-4 with TRBJ2-1; D might be TRBD2 (6 bases). Between the trimmed V and J ends, which lost 0 bases and 0 bases, there was a span of 7 bases. This CDR3 spans 15 amino acids. The germline gives CDR1 SGHNT, CDR2 YYREEE (reference sequence). CDR3 sequence: CASSLDSGSYNEQFF. CDR3 nucleotides: TGTGCCAGCAGCTTGGATAGCGGCTCCTACAATGAGCAGTTCTTC.